This T cell receptor beta chain appears in the sequencing data of a study of shared clonotypes between healthy human individuals. Study-wide context: The donors, two women and a few men, were aged 18 to 49. Overall study findings and caveats: In general, naive subsets displayed greater estimated richness than memory subsets did. Researchers sampled blood only, noting tissue repertoires likely differ. Clonotype sharing among donors, it was expected, would be affected by sequencing depth.

V lost 5 bases to trimming and J lost 8 bases, with 19 bases between them. Germline CDR1 and CDR2: SEHNR and FQNEAQ (reference sequence). The CDR3 has 15 residues. Repertoires were generated with immunoSEQ multiplex PCR, while TCRdb's copy carries only in-frame clones and drops some. The table lists approximately 530,000 clones, almost 97% of them singletons. This clone was seen a single time. What it recognizes is unknown. The sequencing sample was made of naive CD4+ T cells sorted from blood. Subset here: CD45RA+ positively selected. The sequence was obtained from a woman between 25 and 40 years old in good health. The chain couples TRBV7-9 to TRBJ2-1, with D possibly being TRBD2 (5 bases). As DNA, the CDR3 is TGTGCCAGCAGCGCCCGGAAGCGGTTCGGCGATGAGCAGTTCTTC. Its protein is CASSARKRFGDEQFF.